What follows is one T cell receptor beta chain and its context. Using immunoSEQ multiplex PCR, the repertoire was profiled, and TCRdb retains in-frame clones only, with some absent. The sample records about 110,000 clones, 82% being singletons. The record originates from a study of control samples from healthy donors and cancer patients. The CDR3 spans 16 residues. Germline V lookup: CDR1 KGHSH, CDR2 LQKENI. The V end was cut by 0 bases, the J end by 4 bases, with 13 bases between. Sequenced material: blood. This sequence joins TRBV18 and TRBJ1-3, with D unclear. The sequence was collected from a man between 18 and 35 years old in good health. Here the CDR3 reads CASSPPALSSGNTIYF. The CDR3 DNA reads TGTGCCAGCTCACCACCGGCGCTCAGCTCAGGAAACACCATATATTTT.